This is a list of T cell receptor beta chains from one sample in a study of monozygotic twins with cystic fibrosis. Some clones are missing from TCRdb's copy, which holds only in-frame ones; the method was immunoSEQ multiplex PCR. The repertoire holds approximately 25,000 clones, with around 93% as singletons. Sample: blood. These receptors were taken from a girl aged 2 to 9 with cystic fibrosis. The CDR3 runs from the conserved cysteine through the conserved F or W. The D gene is left open where the match is weak. Some rows have no size entry. The others give once, few or many, or a class for an expanded clone.

D gene: NA; J gene: TRBJ2-7; V gene: TRBV6-1; clone size: NA; CDR3 protein: CASQLLNSYEQYF; CDR3 DNA: TGTGCCAGCCAACTACTTAACTCCTACGAGCAGTACTTC
D gene: NA; J gene: TRBJ2-2; V gene: TRBV10-3; clone size: NA; CDR3 protein: CAISDENTGELFF; CDR3 DNA: TGTGCCATCAGTGATGAAAACACCGGGGAGCTGTTTTTT
D gene: NA; J gene: TRBJ1-1; V gene: TRBV7-2; clone size: NA; CDR3 protein: CASSSYDGIPNTEAFF; CDR3 DNA: TGTGCCAGCAGCTCCTACGATGGGATTCCGAACACTGAAGCTTTCTTT
D gene: NA; J gene: TRBJ2-7; V gene: TRBV30; clone size: NA; CDR3 protein: CAWSRGRDAYEQYF; CDR3 DNA: TGTGCCTGGAGTAGGGGCAGGGACGCCTACGAGCAGTACTTC
D gene: NA; J gene: TRBJ1-1; V gene: TRBV7-8; clone size: NA; CDR3 protein: CASSLERAPNTEAFF; CDR3 DNA: TGTGCCAGCAGCTTAGAACGGGCACCGAACACTGAAGCTTTCTTT
D gene: NA; J gene: TRBJ2-3; V gene: TRBV27; clone size: NA; CDR3 protein: CASSLTWDQSTDTQYF; CDR3 DNA: TGTGCCAGCAGTTTGACCTGGGACCAGAGCACAGATACGCAGTATTTT
D gene: NA; J gene: TRBJ1-1; V gene: TRBV6-1; clone size: NA; CDR3 protein: CASLPELGLNTEAFF; CDR3 DNA: TGTGCCAGCCTCCCAGAATTGGGCTTGAACACTGAAGCTTTCTTT
D gene: NA; J gene: TRBJ2-3; V gene: TRBV5-5; clone size: NA; CDR3 protein: CASSLDSGDTQYF; CDR3 DNA: TGTGCCAGCAGCTTGGACTCCGGGGATACGCAGTATTTT
D gene: TRBD2; J gene: TRBJ2-7; V gene: TRBV7-9; clone size: NA; CDR3 protein: CASSLTSGATYEQYF; CDR3 DNA: TGTGCCAGCAGCTTGACTAGCGGGGCAACCTACGAGCAGTACTTC
D gene: NA; J gene: TRBJ2-2; V gene: TRBV27; clone size: once; CDR3 protein: CASSLFGINTGELFF; CDR3 DNA: TGTGCCAGCAGTTTATTCGGTATAAACACCGGGGAGCTGTTTTTT
D gene: TRBD1; J gene: TRBJ1-4; V gene: TRBV7-2; clone size: NA; CDR3 protein: CASSGGGQGYEKLFF; CDR3 DNA: TGTGCCAGCAGCGGGGGGGGACAGGGCTATGAAAAACTGTTTTTT
D gene: NA; J gene: TRBJ2-7; V gene: TRBV30; clone size: NA; CDR3 protein: CAWWAPGHYEQYF; CDR3 DNA: TGTGCCTGGTGGGCCCCCGGCCATTACGAGCAGTACTTC
D gene: TRBD1; J gene: TRBJ2-7; V gene: TRBV6-6; clone size: NA; CDR3 protein: CASSFPGTGVEQYF; CDR3 DNA: TGTGCCAGCAGTTTCCCCGGGACAGGGGTTGAGCAGTACTTC
D gene: TRBD1; J gene: TRBJ1-1; V gene: TRBV2; clone size: NA; CDR3 protein: CASSERGTGTGAWTEAFF; CDR3 DNA: TGTGCCAGCAGTGAAAGGGGAACCGGGACAGGGGCTTGGACTGAAGCTTTCTTT
D gene: TRBD2; J gene: TRBJ2-1; V gene: TRBV2; clone size: NA; CDR3 protein: CASRRWGGVYNEQFF; CDR3 DNA: TGTGCCAGCAGGAGGTGGGGGGGTGTCTACAATGAGCAGTTCTTC
D gene: NA; J gene: TRBJ1-1; V gene: TRBV7-9; clone size: NA; CDR3 protein: CASSLSQGAEAFF; CDR3 DNA: TGTGCCAGCAGCTTATCCCAGGGCGCGGAAGCTTTCTTT
D gene: NA; J gene: TRBJ1-5; V gene: TRBV15; clone size: NA; CDR3 protein: CATSRTQGNSNQPQHF; CDR3 DNA: TGTGCCACCAGCAGGACACAGGGAAATAGCAATCAGCCCCAGCATTTT
D gene: NA; J gene: TRBJ1-2; V gene: TRBV29-1; clone size: NA; CDR3 protein: CSVELPGHGYTF; CDR3 DNA: TGCAGCGTTGAACTCCCCGGGCATGGCTACACCTTC